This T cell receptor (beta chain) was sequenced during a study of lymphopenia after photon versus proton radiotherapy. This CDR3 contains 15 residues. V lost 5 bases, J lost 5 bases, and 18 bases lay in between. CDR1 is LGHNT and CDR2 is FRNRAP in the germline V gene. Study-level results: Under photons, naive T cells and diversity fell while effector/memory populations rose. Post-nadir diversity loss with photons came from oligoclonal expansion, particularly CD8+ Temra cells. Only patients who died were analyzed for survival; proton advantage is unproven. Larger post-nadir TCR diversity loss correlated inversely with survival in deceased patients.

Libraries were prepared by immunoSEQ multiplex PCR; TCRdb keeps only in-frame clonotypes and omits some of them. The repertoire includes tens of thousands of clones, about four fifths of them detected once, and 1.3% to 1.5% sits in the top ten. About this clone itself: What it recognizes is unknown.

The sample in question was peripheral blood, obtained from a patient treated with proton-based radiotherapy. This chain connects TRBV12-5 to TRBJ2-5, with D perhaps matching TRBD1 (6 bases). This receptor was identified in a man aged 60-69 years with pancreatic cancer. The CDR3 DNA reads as TGTGCTAGTGGTACCGACAGGCATAGTATCGAGACCCAGTACTTC. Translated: CASGTDRHSIETQYF.